A single sample is the source of the 16 T cell receptor beta chains below, sequenced in a study of cytotoxic CD8 clonotypes in ibrutinib-treated CLL. The assay was immunoSEQ multiplex PCR, and TCRdb's table has in-frame clones only and misses some. The sample yields over 200,000 clones, more than 75% seen once. This specimen was PBMCs, taken after 12 months of ibrutinib treatment. Receptors were obtained from a human donor with chronic lymphocytic leukemia.

Notes on this clone: At one end, the junction sequence differs from germline, possibly due to a read error. V and J are TRBV27 and TRBJ1-5; D possibly corresponds to TRBD1 (5 bases). Germline V gene sequence: CDR1 MNHEY, CDR2 SMNVEV (reference sequence). The CDR3 contains 15 residues. This chain's CDR3 is CASSPGARTNRPQHF. The CDR3 nucleotides are TGTGCCAGCAGTCCCGGGGCCCGAACAAATCGGCCCCAGCATTTT.

The sample holds one count of this clone. V gene TRBV11-2 combines with J gene TRBJ1-5; D is unresolved. The V gene's germline CDR1 is SGHAT and CDR2 FQNNGV. Trimming left V 5 bases short and J 4 bases short, with 9 bases between. The CDR3 totals 13 residues. The CDR3 sequence is CASSPAPNQPQHF. Written as DNA, the CDR3 is TGTGCCAGCAGCCCAGCGCCGAATCAGCCCCAGCATTTT. Combining the CDR3 with reference TRBV11-2 and TRBJ1-5 gives the whole variable domain EAGVAQSPRYKIIEKRQSVAFWCNPISGHATLYWYQQILGQGPKLLIQFQNNGVVDDSQLPKDRFSAERLKGVDSTLKIQPAKLEDSAVYLCASSPAPNQPQHFGDGTRLSIL.

The gene calls are TRBV9 and TRBJ1-1; unclear D gene. The CDR3 has 13 residues. Germline V lookup: CDR1 SGDLS, CDR2 YYNGEE. Trimming took off 0 bases at V and 5 bases at J, with 8 bases between the two ends. The CDR3 DNA sequence: TGTGCCAGCAGCGTAGATATGGGAACTGAAGCTTTCTTT. It translates to CASSVDMGTEAFF.

The chain recombines TRBV2 with TRBJ1-1; TRBD1 is a possible D gene (6 bases). Trimming removed 0 bases at V and 8 bases at J, with 16 bases between. CDR1 SNHLY and CDR2 FYNNEI come from the germline V gene. This CDR3 region has 15 residues. The CDR3: CASSEARGRISEAFF. In nucleotides, the CDR3 is TGTGCCAGCAGTGAAGCAAGGGGGAGGATCAGCGAAGCTTTCTTT.

This clone was seen just once. The chain employs TRBV7-9 and TRBJ1-4; TRBD1 is a possible D gene (5 bases). The germline CDR1 and CDR2 sequences are SEHNR and FQNEAQ (reference sequence). V shed 3 bases and J shed 8 bases, with 13 bases lying between them. The CDR3 is 14 amino acids. CDR3 sequence (DNA): TGTGCCAGCAGCTTTGGGGGGAACAGGGAAAAACTGTTTTTT. This sequence encodes CASSFGGNREKLFF.

This clone has a handful of counts. J is TRBJ1-5 and V is TRBV4-1, with TRBD1 matching over 7 bases. The V and J ends lost 0 bases and 1 base, in that order; junction bases with no gene match: 0. CDR1 and CDR2 (germline): MGHRA, YSYEKL. This CDR3 is built from 15 residues. CDR3 region: CASSQETGSNQPQHF. CDR3 DNA sequence: TGCGCCAGCAGCCAAGAGACAGGGAGCAATCAGCCCCAGCATTTT.

This clone was counted between two and nine times. The chain employs TRBV4-2 and TRBJ2-7, with a weak D call TRBD1 (6 bases). V lost 4 bases and J 3 bases, leaving 7 bases between the germline ends. Germline V gives CDR1 LGHNA, CDR2 YNFKEQ. This CDR3 region has 12 residues. CDR3 sequence: CASSLQGYEQYF. The CDR3 region has the DNA TGTGCCAGCAGCCTACAGGGCTACGAGCAGTACTTC.

This chain links TRBV6-5 with TRBJ1-2; D remains unclear. Trimming cost V 7 bases and J 3 bases, with 9 bases left between them. The CDR3 is 12 residues long. In germline, CDR1 is MNHEY, CDR2 SVGAGI. In DNA form, the CDR3 reads TGTGCCAGCACGACCGGGGACTATGGCTACACCTTC. Translated: CASTTGDYGYTF.

The gene calls are TRBV4-2 and TRBJ1-4, with D unclear. Germline loops: CDR1 LGHNA, CDR2 YNFKEQ. The V and J ends lost 0 bases and 0 bases respectively, with 8 bases between them. The CDR3 spans 16 residues. Here the CDR3 DNA reads TGTGCCAGCAGCCAAGAAGCGGGAACAACTAATGAAAAACTGTTTTTT. Residues: CASSQEAGTTNEKLFF.

CDR3 sequence reads: CASSLGGTGRLSEQFF. CDR3 nucleotide sequence: TGTGCCAGCAGCTTAGGGGGGACAGGCCGTCTCTCTGAGCAGTTCTTC. The gene calls are TRBV11-2 and TRBJ2-1; 8 nucleotides match TRBD1. Germline V CDR1 and CDR2: SGHAT, FQNNGV. The ends lost 1 base at V and 9 bases at J; junction bases unmatched: 11. This CDR3 region has 16 residues.

The V call is TRBV7-9, the J call TRBJ2-7; D remains unclear. This CDR3 spans 12 amino acids. Trimming pared 1 base from V and 7 bases from J, leaving 8 bases between. Germline values: CDR1 SEHNR, CDR2 FQNEAQ (reference sequence). The CDR3 DNA is TGTGCCAGCAGCTTAGGAGACGGTGAGCAGTACTTC. This encodes CASSLGDGEQYF.

This chain uses TRBV5-1 with TRBJ1-2; tentatively, D is TRBD1 (5 bases). The germline gives CDR1 SGHRS, CDR2 YFSETQ. The CDR3 has 16 amino acids. V lost 5 bases to trimming and J lost 0 bases, with 17 bases between them. The CDR3 sequence is CASRRERGPPNYGYTF. The CDR3 region has the DNA TGCGCCAGCAGGAGAGAGAGGGGTCCTCCTAACTATGGCTACACCTTC.

The chain joins TRBV6-4 to TRBJ2-3; D unclear. In germline, CDR1 is MRHNA, CDR2 SNTAGT. The CDR3 has 13 amino acids. Trimming took off 3 bases at V and 4 bases at J, with 8 bases between the two ends. CDR3 region: CASSEKDADTQYF. As DNA, the CDR3 is TGTGCCAGCAGTGAAAAGGACGCAGATACGCAGTATTTT.

The gene calls are TRBV7-5 and TRBJ2-7; the table's D call TRBD2 went unverified against the DNA. TRBV7-5 is a known pseudogene. CDR3 length: 18 amino acids. CDR3 nucleotides: TGTGTCAGAAGCTTGTTTCCGGGCTCAGCGGGAGGCTGCCACGAGCAGTACTTC. Protein: CVRSLFPGSAGGCHEQYF.

V and J are TRBV18 and TRBJ2-3, with 7 bases identical to TRBD1. Germline lookup yields CDR1 KGHSH and CDR2 LQKENI. The CDR3 contains 17 residues. With 3 bases clipped from V and 2 bases from J, the junction kept 11 bases outside the gene matches. The CDR3 spells CASSPSELQGLTDTQYF. In DNA, the CDR3 is TGTGCCAGCTCACCCTCGGAACTACAGGGGCTCACAGATACGCAGTATTTT.

This clone was observed a single time. The rearrangement links TRBV4-1 to TRBJ2-7, with D perhaps TRBD1 or TRBD2 (6 bases each). Germline V gene data show CDR1 as MGHRA and CDR2 as YSYEKL. The CDR3 has 18 residues. The germline V and J ends were trimmed by 0 bases and 0 bases, with 18 bases remaining between them. This CDR3 reads CASSQDASRGPSSYEQYF. The DNA of the CDR3 is TGCGCCAGCAGCCAAGATGCCTCTCGGGGGCCTAGCTCCTACGAGCAGTACTTC.